This T cell receptor (beta chain) appears in the sequencing data of a study of radiotherapy plus CTLA-4 blockade in lung cancer. V was pared by 3 bases and J by 3 bases, with 8 bases between. Germline-derived CDR1 and CDR2 are SGHVS and FNYEAQ. CDR3 length: 13 amino acids. Profiled with immunoSEQ multiplex PCR; TCRdb holds only in-frame clones, not every one. This table holds roughly 90,000 clones, about four fifths found once. Sequencing was performed on peripheral blood, taken from a patient treated with radiotherapy plus ipilimumab. The rearrangement joins TRBV7-6 to TRBJ1-1, with a tentative D call TRBD1 (6 bases). This receptor was taken from a human donor with non-small cell lung cancer who had a partial response to radiotherapy plus ipilimumab. Some clones in this sample may be carry-over from other donors' samples. The CDR3 DNA is TGTGCCAGCAGCTTTCACAGGGACACTGAAGCTTTCTTT. Its translation: CASSFHRDTEAFF.